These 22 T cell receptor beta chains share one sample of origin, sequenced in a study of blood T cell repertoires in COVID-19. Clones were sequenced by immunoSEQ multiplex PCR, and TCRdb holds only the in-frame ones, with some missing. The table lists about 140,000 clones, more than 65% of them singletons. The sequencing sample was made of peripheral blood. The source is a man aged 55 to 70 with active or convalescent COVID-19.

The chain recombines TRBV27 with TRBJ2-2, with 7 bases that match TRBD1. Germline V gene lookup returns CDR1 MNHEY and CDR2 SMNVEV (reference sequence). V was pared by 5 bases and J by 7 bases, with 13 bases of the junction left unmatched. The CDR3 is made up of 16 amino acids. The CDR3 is CASSLLDRDGHGELFF. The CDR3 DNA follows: TGTGCCAGCAGTCTACTAGACAGGGATGGGCACGGGGAGCTGTTTTTT.

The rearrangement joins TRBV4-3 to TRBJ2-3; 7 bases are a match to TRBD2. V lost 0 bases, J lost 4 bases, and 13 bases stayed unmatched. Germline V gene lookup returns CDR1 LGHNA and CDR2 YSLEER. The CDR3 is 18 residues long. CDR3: CASSQDQGRGENADTQYF. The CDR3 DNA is TGCGCCAGCAGCCAAGACCAGGGCCGGGGGGAGAATGCAGATACGCAGTATTTT.

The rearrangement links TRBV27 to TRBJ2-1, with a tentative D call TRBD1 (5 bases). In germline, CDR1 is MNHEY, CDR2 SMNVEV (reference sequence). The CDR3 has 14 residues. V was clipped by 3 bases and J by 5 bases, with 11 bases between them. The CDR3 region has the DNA TGTGCCAGCAGTTTCCGACAGCTCAACAATGAGCAGTTCTTC. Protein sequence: CASSFRQLNNEQFF.

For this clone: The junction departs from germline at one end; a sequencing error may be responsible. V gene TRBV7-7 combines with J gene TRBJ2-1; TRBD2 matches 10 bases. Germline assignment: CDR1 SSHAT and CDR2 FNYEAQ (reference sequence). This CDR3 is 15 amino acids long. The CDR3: CASSLSSGGADEQFF. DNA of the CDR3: TGTGCTAGCAGCTTATCCAGCGGGGGGGCGGATGAGCAGTTCTTC.

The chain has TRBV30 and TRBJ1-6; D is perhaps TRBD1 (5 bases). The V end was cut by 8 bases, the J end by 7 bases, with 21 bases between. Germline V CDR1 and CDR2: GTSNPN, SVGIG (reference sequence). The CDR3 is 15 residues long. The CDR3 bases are TGTGCCGTGCCTGGCGCCGTTGGGGGGAATTCACCCCTCCACTTT. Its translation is CAVPGAVGGNSPLHF.

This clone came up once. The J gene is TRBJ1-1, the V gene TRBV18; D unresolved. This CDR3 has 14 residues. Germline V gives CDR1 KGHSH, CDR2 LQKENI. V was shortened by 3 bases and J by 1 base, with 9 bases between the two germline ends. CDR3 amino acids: CASSPETENTEAFF. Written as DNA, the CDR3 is TGTGCCAGCTCACCCGAAACAGAGAACACTGAAGCTTTCTTT.

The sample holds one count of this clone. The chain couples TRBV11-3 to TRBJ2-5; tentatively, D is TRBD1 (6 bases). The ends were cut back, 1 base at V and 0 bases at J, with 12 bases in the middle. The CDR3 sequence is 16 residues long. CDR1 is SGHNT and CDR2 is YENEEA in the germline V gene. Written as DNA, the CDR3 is TGTGCCAGCAGCTTAGTTGTCAGGGGTGACCAAGAGACCCAGTACTTC. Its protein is CASSLVVRGDQETQYF.

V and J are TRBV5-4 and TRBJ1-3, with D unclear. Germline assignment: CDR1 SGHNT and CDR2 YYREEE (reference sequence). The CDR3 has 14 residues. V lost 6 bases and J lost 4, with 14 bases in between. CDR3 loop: CASNPAGAGNTIYF. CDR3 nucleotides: TGTGCCAGCAACCCCGCGGGAGCGGGAAACACCATATATTTT.

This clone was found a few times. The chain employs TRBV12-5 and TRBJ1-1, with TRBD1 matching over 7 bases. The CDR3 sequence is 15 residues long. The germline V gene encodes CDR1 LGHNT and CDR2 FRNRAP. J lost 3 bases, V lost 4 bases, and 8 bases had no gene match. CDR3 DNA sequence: TGTGCTAGTGGTTCCAAGGGGACAGTGTACACTGAAGCTTTCTTT. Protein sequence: CASGSKGTVYTEAFF. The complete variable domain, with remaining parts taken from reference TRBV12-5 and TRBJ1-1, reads DARVTQTPRHKVTEMGQEVTMRCQPILGHNTVFWYRQTMMQGLELLAYFRNRAPLDDSGMPKDRFSAEMPDATLATLKIQPSEPRDSAVYFCASGSKGTVYTEAFFGQGTRLTVV.

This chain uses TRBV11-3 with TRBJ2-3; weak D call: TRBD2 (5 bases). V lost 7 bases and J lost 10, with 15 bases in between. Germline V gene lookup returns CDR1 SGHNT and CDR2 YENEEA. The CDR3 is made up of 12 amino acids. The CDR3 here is CASNFRGIPQYF. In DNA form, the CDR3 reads TGTGCCAGCAACTTTCGGGGTATACCGCAGTATTTT.

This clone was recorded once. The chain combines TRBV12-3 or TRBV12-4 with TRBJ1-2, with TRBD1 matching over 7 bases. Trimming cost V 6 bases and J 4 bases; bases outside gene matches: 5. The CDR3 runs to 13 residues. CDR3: CASRTGLTYGYTF. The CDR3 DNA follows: TGTGCCAGCAGGACAGGGCTGACCTATGGCTACACCTTC.

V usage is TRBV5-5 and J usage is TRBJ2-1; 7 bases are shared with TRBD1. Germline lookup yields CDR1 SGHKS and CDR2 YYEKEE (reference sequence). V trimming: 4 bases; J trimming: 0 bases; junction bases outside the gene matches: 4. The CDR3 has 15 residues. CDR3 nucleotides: TGTGCCAGCAGCCTACAGGGGCCCTCCTACAATGAGCAGTTCTTC. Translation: CASSLQGPSYNEQFF.

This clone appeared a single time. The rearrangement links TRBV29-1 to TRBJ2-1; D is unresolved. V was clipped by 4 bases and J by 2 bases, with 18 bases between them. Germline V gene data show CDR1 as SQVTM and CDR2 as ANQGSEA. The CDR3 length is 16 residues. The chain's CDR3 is CSVGSLGRGAYNEQFF. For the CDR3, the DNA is TGCAGCGTTGGTTCTCTGGGTCGCGGCGCCTACAATGAGCAGTTCTTC.

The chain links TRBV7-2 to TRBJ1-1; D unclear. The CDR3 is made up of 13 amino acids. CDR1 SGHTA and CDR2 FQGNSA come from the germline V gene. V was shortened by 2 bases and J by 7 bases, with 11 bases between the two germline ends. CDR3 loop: CASSLTPGVEAFF. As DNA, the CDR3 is TGTGCCAGCAGCTTAACTCCCGGGGTTGAAGCTTTCTTT.

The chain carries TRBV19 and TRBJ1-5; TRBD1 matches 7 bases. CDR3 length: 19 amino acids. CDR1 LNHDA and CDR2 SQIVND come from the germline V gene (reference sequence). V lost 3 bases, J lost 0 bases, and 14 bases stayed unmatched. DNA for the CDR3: TGTGCCAGTAGTATCTTAGGACAGGAATCCGGGCGTAGCAATCAGCCCCAGCATTTT. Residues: CASSILGQESGRSNQPQHF.

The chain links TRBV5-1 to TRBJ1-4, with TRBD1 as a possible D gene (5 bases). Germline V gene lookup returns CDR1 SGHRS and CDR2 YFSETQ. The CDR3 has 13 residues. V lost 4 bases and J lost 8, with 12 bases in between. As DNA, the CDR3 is TGCGCCAGCAGCAGTGACAGCTTCGAAAAACTGTTTTTT. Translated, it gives CASSSDSFEKLFF.

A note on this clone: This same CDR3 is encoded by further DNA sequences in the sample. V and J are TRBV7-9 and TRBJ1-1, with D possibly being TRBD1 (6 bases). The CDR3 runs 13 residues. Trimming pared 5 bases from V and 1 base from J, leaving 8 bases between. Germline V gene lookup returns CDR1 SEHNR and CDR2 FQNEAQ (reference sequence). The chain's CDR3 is CASSLRGNTEAFF. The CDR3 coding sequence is TGTGCCAGCAGCCTCAGGGGGAACACTGAAGCTTTCTTT.

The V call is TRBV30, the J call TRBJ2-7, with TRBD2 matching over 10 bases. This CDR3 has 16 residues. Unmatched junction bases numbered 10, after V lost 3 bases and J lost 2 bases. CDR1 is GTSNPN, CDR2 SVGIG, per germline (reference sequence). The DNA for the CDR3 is TGTGCCTGGAGAATGCCGATCCTAGCGGGGGCCTACGAGCAGTACTTC. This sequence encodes CAWRMPILAGAYEQYF.

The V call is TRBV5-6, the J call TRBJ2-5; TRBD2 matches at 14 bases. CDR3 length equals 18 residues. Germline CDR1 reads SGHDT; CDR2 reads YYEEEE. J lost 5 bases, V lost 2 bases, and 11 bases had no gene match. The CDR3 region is CASSLRLAGGPSRETQYF. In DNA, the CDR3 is TGTGCCAGCAGCTTAAGACTAGCGGGAGGGCCATCCCGGGAGACCCAGTACTTC.

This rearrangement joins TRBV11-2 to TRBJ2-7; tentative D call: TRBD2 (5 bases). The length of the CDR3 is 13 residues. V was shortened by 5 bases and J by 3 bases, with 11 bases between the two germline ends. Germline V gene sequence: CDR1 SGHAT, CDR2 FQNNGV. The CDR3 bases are TGTGCCAGCAGCCCGTCGGGGTTCTACGAGCAGTACGTC. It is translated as CASSPSGFYEQYV.

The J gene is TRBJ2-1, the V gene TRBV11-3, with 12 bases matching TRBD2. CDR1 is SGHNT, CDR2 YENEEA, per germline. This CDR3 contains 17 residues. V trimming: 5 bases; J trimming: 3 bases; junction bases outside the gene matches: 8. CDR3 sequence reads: CASSPRLAGAYYNEQFF. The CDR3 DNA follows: TGTGCCAGCAGCCCTCGACTAGCGGGGGCCTACTACAATGAGCAGTTCTTC. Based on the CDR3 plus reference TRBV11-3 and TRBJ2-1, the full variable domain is EAGVVQSPRYKIIEKKQPVAFWCNPISGHNTLYWYLQNLGQGPELLIRYENEEAVDDSQLPKDRFSAERLKGVDSTLKIQPAELGDSAVYLCASSPRLAGAYYNEQFFGPGTRLTVL.

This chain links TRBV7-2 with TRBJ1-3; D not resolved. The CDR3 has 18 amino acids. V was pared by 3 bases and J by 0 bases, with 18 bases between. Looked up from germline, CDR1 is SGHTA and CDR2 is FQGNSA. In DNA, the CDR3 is TGTGCCAGCAGCTTTGTATACGCGGGCGGGAGCTCTGGAAACACCATATATTTT. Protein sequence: CASSFVYAGGSSGNTIYF.